Below, 7 T cell receptor beta chains from the same sample are listed, as sequenced in a study of PD-1 blockade in mismatch repair-deficient tumors. The protocol was immunoSEQ multiplex PCR, while the TCRdb copy is restricted to in-frame clones and leaves out a portion. The table lists 75,000 to 80,000 clones, 65% to 85% of them singletons. This sample comprised peripheral blood, obtained 44 weeks after starting pembrolizumab. Receptors originate from an adult with mismatch repair-deficient cancer.

The sample holds one count of this clone. V usage is TRBV7-2 and J usage is TRBJ1-2; D unresolved. CDR3 length: 12 residues. Trimming shortened V by 1 base and J by 4 bases, and 4 bases separated the two germline ends. Per the germline V gene, CDR1 is SGHTA and CDR2 is FQGNSA. CDR3 nucleotide sequence: TGTGCCAGCAGCTTAGGGCCCTATGGCTACACCTTC. Encoded protein: CASSLGPYGYTF.

V usage is TRBV7-2 and J usage is TRBJ1-1; no clear D. Germline lookup yields CDR1 SGHTA and CDR2 FQGNSA. CDR3 length: 12 amino acids. The V gene lost 10 bases and the J gene lost 1 base, with 10 bases spanning the gap. The CDR3 sequence is CATAWGNTEAFF. The DNA of the CDR3 is TGTGCCACCGCATGGGGGAACACTGAAGCTTTCTTT.

The rearrangement links TRBV12-5 to TRBJ2-3, with D perhaps matching TRBD1 (6 bases). Germline CDR1 LGHNT, CDR2 FRNRAP. Trimming left V 2 bases short and J 4 bases short, with 16 bases between. The CDR3 runs to 16 residues. The CDR3 spells CASGLPPTGYPDTQYF. Written as DNA, the CDR3 is TGTGCTAGTGGTTTGCCTCCTACAGGGTACCCAGATACGCAGTATTTT.

This clone was detected a few times. This rearrangement joins TRBV7-8 to TRBJ2-7, with 8 bases aligning to TRBD2. The CDR3 runs 13 residues. Germline V lookup: CDR1 SGHVS, CDR2 FQNEAQ. V dropped 4 bases and J dropped 6; count of bases not matched to a gene: 5. CDR3 coding DNA: TGTGCCAGCAGCTCCACCCGGGGGGGCGAGCAGTACTTC. Amino acid sequence: CASSSTRGGEQYF.

The CDR3: CASSAAAEVYNEQFF. CDR3 nucleotide sequence: TGTGCCAGCAGTGCCGCAGCGGAAGTCTACAATGAGCAGTTCTTC. V and J are TRBV2 and TRBJ2-1; D is possibly TRBD2 (5 bases). Trimming pared 4 bases from V and 3 bases from J, leaving 13 bases between. The CDR3 runs 15 residues. CDR1 SNHLY and CDR2 FYNNEI come from the germline V gene.

This chain uses TRBV5-6 with TRBJ1-5; TRBD1 matches 8 bases. V gave up 4 bases and J gave up 2 bases; unmatched junction bases: 8. The CDR3 extends over 16 amino acids. Looked up from germline, CDR1 is SGHDT and CDR2 is YYEEEE. The CDR3, as DNA: TGTGCCAGCAGCGCACAGACAGGGGTAGGCAATCAGCCCCAGCATTTT. The encoded protein is CASSAQTGVGNQPQHF.

The CDR3 region is CASSFGETNTEAFF. The CDR3 nucleotides read TGTGCCAGCAGCTTTGGGGAGACGAACACTGAAGCTTTCTTT. The chain has TRBV7-3 and TRBJ1-1; D is uncertain. With 3 bases removed from V and 1 base from J, the gap between germline ends came to 9 bases. CDR1 is SGHTA, CDR2 FQGTGA, per germline. The CDR3 spans 14 residues.